Following are 4 T cell receptor beta chains from one sample sequenced in a study of low-dose radiotherapy and immunotherapy resistance in tumors. Described time point: after trial treatment. The treatment: LDRT plus nivolumab, ipilimumab, low-dose cyclophosphamide and aspirin (RACIN trial). Covering alpha and beta chains, TRAV- and TRBV-specific primers were used for the first-strand cDNA. Using a constant-region primer together with a V-primer adapter, TCRs were subjected to about 18 PCR cycles of amplification. TCRdb ran MiXCR on the reads and lists one entry per CDR3 protein. The sample has roughly 90,000 distinct CDR3 sequences; roughly 19% are singletons. The sample in question was PBMCs, obtained after low-dose radiotherapy plus immunotherapy. The source of these receptors is a female donor with ovarian cancer.

This clonotype was counted at least ten times. The chain joins TRBV4-1 to TRBJ2-5; the D gene could be TRBD1 or TRBD2 (5 bases each). Germline CDR1 MGHRA, CDR2 YSYEKL. V lost 3 bases and J 3 bases, leaving 14 bases between the germline ends. CDR3 size: 15 residues. The CDR3 coding sequence is TGCGCCAGCAGCCACCCGGTAGGGACCGAAGAGACCCAGTACTTC. It yields the protein CASSHPVGTEETQYF.

This clonotype showed up many times. This chain connects TRBV5-1 to TRBJ2-1, with 9 bases identical to TRBD2. The V gene's germline CDR1 is SGHRS and CDR2 YFSETQ. This CDR3 is built from 18 residues. Trimming took 5 bases from V and 2 from J; bases not matched to a gene: 14. The CDR3 sequence: CASSPSGRPSSPYNEQFF. The CDR3, as DNA: TGCGCCAGCAGTCCCAGCGGGAGGCCCAGTTCCCCCTACAATGAGCAGTTCTTC.

This clonotype was seen ten or more times. J is TRBJ2-3 and V is TRBV6-2 or TRBV6-3; D tentatively fits TRBD1 or TRBD2 (5 bases each). Germline V gene data show CDR1 as MNHEY and CDR2 as SVGEGT. The CDR3 sequence is 12 residues long. The CDR3: CSSGRDPRTQYF. DNA of the CDR3: TGTTCGAGCGGCCGGGACCCGAGGACGCAGTATTTT.

This clonotype showed up many times. The chain couples TRBV6-2 or TRBV6-3 to TRBJ2-3, with 8 nucleotides matching TRBD2. Germline V gene lookup returns CDR1 MNHEY and CDR2 SVGEGT. The J segment lost 2 bases and the V segment lost 6 bases, leaving 4 bases of the junction unmatched. This CDR3 has 14 amino acids. As DNA, the CDR3 is TGTGCCAGCAGGCGGGGGGCTGACACAGATACGCAGTATTTT. Translation: CASRRGADTDTQYF.